This T cell receptor (beta chain) stems from a study of long-term antiretroviral therapy in people with HIV. This clone has only one observation. The assay used was immunoSEQ (version v3.0), run at survey level. Profiling relied on immunoSEQ multiplex PCR, and the TCRdb table lists in-frame clones only, not all of them. Of 20,000 to 30,000 clones listed, about 80% are singletons. This receptor was identified in a man in his thirties or forties with HIV. The input for sequencing was unsorted PBMCs, taken 0.7 years before starting antiretroviral therapy.

Written as DNA, the CDR3 is TGTGCCAGCAGCCGACAGCAAGATACGCAGTATTTT. It yields the protein CASSRQQDTQYF. V is TRBV5-4 and J is TRBJ2-3; maybe TRBD1 (5 bases). Trimming left V 4 bases short and J 5 bases short, with 8 bases between. The CDR3 spans 12 residues. Germline lookup yields CDR1 SGHNT and CDR2 YYREEE (reference sequence).